This TCR beta chain was captured by sequencing in a study of T cell repertoires in ileal Crohn's disease. Whole-study results and caveats: Clonality above 26.8% at surgery always came with endoscopic recurrence.

Adults with ileal or ileocolonic Crohn's disease and an indication for resection were eligible. This CDR3 region has 16 residues. Trimming cost V 2 bases and J 1 base; bases outside gene matches: 3. CDR1 is KGHSH and CDR2 is LQKENI in the germline V gene. Libraries were prepared by immunoSEQ multiplex PCR; TCRdb keeps only in-frame clonotypes and omits some of them. The sample has about 18,000 clones, about 60% seen once; the top ten hold 6.5%. This clone has just a few counts. Its matching antigen is unknown. The TCR sequence derives from an adult with Crohn's disease. Source material: ileal tissue. V gene TRBV18 combines with J gene TRBJ2-2; 8 nucleotides line up with TRBD1. The CDR3 loop is CASSPTTGGNTGELFF. In nucleotides, the CDR3 is TGTGCCAGCTCACCAACCACAGGGGGGAACACCGGGGAGCTGTTTTTT.